Following are 2 T cell receptor beta chains from one sample sequenced in a study of memory CD4+ T cells and cytomegalovirus serostatus. The data were produced by immunoSEQ multiplex PCR, yet TCRdb's version contains in-frame clones alone and is incomplete. The sample shows roughly 39,000 clones, around 79% of them seen only once. The sort gate was single viable CD3+CD4+CD8-CD45RO+ cells for memory CD4+ T cells. The source material was memory CD4+ T cells from blood. These receptors originate from an adult in good health and CMV-seronegative.

This chain connects TRBV2 to TRBJ2-3; 8 bases fit TRBD1. The CDR3 totals 15 residues. Germline loops: CDR1 SNHLY, CDR2 FYNNEI. V lost 8 bases and J lost 0; bases outside the gene matches: 7. The CDR3 nucleotides read TGTGCCAGCTCCGACAGGGGAATCAGCACAGATACGCAGTATTTT. Protein: CASSDRGISTDTQYF. The complete variable domain, with remaining parts taken from reference TRBV2 and TRBJ2-3, reads EPEVTQTPSHQVTQMGQEVILRCVPISNHLYFYWYRQILGQKVEFLVSFYNNEISEKSEIFDDQFSVERPDGSNFTLKIRSTKLEDSAMYFCASSDRGISTDTQYFGPGTRLTVL.

The chain uses TRBV30 and TRBJ1-6; TRBD1 matches 8 bases. The ends lost 6 bases at V and 4 bases at J; junction bases unmatched: 11. The CDR3 sequence is 16 residues long. Germline loops: CDR1 GTSNPN, CDR2 SVGIG (reference sequence). CDR3 in DNA: TGTGCCTGTCGAAAGGACAGGGCCGCGTATAATTCACCCCTCCACTTT. It codes for CACRKDRAAYNSPLHF. Drawing the rest from reference TRBV30 and TRBJ1-6, the complete variable domain is SQTIHQWPATLVQPVGSPLSLECTVEGTSNPNLYWYRQAAGRGLQLLFYSVGIGQISSEVPQNLSASRPQDRQFILSSKKLLLSDSGFYLCACRKDRAAYNSPLHFGNGTRLTVT.